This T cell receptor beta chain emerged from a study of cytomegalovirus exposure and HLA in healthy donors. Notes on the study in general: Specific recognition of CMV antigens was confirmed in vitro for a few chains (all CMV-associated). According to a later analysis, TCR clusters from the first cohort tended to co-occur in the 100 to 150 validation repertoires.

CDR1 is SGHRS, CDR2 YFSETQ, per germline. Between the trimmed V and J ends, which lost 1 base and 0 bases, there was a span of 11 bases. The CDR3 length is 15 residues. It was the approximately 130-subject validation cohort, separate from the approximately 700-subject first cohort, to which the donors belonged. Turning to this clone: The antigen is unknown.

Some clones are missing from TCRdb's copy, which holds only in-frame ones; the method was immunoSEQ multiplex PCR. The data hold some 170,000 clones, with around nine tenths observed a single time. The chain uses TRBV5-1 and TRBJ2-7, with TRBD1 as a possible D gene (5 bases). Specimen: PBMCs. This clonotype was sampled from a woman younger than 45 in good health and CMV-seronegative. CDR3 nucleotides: TGCGCCAGCAGCTTGTGGGGCGAGATCTCCTACGAGCAGTACTTC. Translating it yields CASSLWGEISYEQYF. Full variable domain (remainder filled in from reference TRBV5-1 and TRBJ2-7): KAGVTQTPRYLIKTRGQQVTLSCSPISGHRSVSWYQQTPGQGLQFLFEYFSETQRNKGNFPGRFSGRQFSNSRSEMNVSTLELGDSALYLCASSLWGEISYEQYFGPGTRLTVT.